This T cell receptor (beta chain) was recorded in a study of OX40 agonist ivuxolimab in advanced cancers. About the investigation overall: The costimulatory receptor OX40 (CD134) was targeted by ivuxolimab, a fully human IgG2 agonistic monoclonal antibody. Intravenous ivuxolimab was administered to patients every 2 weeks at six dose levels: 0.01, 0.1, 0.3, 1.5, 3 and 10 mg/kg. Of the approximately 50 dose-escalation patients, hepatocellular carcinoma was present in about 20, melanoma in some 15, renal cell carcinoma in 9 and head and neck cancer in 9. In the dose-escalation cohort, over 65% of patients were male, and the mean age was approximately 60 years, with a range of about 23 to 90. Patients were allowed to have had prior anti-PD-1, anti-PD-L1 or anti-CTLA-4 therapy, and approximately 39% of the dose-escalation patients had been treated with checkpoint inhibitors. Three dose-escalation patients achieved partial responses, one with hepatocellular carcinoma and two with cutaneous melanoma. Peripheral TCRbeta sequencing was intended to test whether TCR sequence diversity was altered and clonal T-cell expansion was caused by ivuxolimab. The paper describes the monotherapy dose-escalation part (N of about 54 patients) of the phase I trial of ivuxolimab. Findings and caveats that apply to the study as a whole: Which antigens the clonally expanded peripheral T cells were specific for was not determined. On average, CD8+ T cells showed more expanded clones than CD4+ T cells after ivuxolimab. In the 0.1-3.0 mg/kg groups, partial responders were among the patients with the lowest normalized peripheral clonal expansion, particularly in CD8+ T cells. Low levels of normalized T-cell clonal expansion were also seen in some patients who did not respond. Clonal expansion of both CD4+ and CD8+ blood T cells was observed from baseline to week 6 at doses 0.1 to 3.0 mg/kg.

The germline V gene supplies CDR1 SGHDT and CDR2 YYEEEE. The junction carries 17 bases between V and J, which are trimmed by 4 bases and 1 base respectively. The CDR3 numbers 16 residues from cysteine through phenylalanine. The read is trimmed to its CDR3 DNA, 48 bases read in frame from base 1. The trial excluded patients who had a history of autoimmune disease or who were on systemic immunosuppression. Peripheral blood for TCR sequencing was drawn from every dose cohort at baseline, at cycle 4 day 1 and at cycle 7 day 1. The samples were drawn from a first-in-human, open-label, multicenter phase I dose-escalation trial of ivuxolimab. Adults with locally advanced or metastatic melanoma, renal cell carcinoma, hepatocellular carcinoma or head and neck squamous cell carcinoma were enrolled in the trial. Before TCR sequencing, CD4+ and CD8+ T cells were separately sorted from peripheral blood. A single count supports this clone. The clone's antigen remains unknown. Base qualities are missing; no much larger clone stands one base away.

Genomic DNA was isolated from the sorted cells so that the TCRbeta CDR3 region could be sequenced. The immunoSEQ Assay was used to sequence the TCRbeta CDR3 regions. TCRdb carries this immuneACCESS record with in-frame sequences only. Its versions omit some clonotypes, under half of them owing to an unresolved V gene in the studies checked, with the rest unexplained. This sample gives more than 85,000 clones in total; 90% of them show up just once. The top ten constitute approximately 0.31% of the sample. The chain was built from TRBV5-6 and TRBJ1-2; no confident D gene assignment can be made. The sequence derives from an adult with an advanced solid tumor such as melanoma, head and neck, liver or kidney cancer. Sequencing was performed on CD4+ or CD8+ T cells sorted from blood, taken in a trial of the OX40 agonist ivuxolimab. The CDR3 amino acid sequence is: CASSANRAAGNYGYTF. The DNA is TGTGCCAGCAGCGCAAACCGGGCCGCCGGTAACTATGGCTACACCTTC.